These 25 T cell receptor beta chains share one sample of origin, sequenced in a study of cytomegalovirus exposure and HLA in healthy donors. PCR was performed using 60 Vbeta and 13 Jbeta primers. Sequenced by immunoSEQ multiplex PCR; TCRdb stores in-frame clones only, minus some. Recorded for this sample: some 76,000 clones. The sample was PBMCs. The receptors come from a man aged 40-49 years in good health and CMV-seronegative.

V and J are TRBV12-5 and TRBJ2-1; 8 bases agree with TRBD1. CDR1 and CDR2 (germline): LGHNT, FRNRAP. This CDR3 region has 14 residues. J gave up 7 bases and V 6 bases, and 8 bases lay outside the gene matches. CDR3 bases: TGTGCTAGTGGCCGGACAGGGAGCGAGAATGAGCAGTTCTTC. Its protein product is CASGRTGSENEQFF.

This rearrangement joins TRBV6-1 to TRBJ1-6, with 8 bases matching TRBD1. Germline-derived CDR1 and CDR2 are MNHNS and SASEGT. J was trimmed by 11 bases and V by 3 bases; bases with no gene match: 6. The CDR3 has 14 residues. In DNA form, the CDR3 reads TGTGCCAGCAGTGAGGACAGGGACAGTCCACCCCTCCACTTT. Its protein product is CASSEDRDSPPLHF.

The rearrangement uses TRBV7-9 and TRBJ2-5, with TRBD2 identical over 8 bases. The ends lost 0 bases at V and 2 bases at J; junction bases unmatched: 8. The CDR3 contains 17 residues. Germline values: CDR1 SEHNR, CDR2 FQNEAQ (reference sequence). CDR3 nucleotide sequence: TGTGCCAGCAGCTTAGCCAACGGGGGGGCCGGGCAAGAGACCCAGTACTTC. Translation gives CASSLANGGAGQETQYF. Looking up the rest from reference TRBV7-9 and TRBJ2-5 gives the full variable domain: DTGVSQNPRHKITKRGQNVTFRCDPISEHNRLYWYRQTLGQGPEFLTYFQNEAQLEKSRLLSDRFSAERPKGSFSTLEIQRTEQGDSAMYLCASSLANGGAGQETQYFGPGTRLLVL.

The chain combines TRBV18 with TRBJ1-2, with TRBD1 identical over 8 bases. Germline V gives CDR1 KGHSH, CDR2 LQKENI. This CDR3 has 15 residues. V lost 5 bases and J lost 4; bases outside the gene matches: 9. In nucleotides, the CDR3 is TGTGCCAGCTCAACCCAGGGGGCGCCGGTCTATGGCTACACCTTC. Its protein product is CASSTQGAPVYGYTF. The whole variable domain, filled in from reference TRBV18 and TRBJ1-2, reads NAGVMQNPRHLVRRRGQEARLRCSPMKGHSHVYWYRQLPEEGLKFMVYLQKENIIDESGMPKERFSAEFPKEGPSILRIQQVVRGDSAAYFCASSTQGAPVYGYTFGSGTRLTVV.

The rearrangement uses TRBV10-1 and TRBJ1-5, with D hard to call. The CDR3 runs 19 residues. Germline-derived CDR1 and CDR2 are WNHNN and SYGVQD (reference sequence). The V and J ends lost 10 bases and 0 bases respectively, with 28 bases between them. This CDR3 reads CAIITGIGRDGDSNQPQHF. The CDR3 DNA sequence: TGCGCCATCATAACCGGGATAGGACGGGATGGGGATAGCAATCAGCCCCAGCATTTT.

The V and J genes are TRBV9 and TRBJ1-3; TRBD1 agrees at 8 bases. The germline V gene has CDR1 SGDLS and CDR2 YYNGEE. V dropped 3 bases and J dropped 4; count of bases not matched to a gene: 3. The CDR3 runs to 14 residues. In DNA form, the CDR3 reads TGTGCCAGCAGCGCAGGGGGCTCCGGAAACACCATATATTTT. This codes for CASSAGGSGNTIYF.

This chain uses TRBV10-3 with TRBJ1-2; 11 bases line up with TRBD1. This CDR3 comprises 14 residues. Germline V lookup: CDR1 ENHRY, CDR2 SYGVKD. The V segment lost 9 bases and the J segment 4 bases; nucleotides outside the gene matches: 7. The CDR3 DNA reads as TGTGCCATTTCCGGGACAGGGGGTCTCTATGGCTACACCTTC. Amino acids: CAISGTGGLYGYTF.

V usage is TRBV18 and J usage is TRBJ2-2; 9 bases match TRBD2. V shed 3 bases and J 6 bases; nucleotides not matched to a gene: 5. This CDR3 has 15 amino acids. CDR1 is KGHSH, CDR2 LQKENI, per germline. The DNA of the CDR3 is TGTGCCAGCTCACCGCTAGCGGGAAGGTCCGGGGAGCTGTTTTTT. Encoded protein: CASSPLAGRSGELFF.

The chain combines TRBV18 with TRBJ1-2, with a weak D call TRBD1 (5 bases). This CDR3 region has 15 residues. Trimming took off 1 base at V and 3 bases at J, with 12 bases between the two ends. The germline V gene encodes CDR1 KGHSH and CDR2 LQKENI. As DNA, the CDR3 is TGTGCCAGCTCACCACAGAGAGCAGGGCACTATGGCTACACCTTC. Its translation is CASSPQRAGHYGYTF. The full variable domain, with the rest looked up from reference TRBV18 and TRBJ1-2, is NAGVMQNPRHLVRRRGQEARLRCSPMKGHSHVYWYRQLPEEGLKFMVYLQKENIIDESGMPKERFSAEFPKEGPSILRIQQVVRGDSAAYFCASSPQRAGHYGYTFGSGTRLTVV.

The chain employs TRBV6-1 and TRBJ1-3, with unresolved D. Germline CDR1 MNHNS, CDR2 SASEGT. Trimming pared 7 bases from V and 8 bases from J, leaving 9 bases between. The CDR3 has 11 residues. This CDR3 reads CASTDLDTIYF. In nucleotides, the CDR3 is TGTGCCAGCACCGACTTGGACACCATATATTTT.

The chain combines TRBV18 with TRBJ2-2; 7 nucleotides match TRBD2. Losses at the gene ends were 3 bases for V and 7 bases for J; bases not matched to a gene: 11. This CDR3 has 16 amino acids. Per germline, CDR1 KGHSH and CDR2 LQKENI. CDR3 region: CASSPPRGEGIGELFF. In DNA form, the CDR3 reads TGTGCCAGCTCACCCCCGAGAGGGGAGGGAATCGGGGAGCTGTTTTTT. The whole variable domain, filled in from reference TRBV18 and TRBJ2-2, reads NAGVMQNPRHLVRRRGQEARLRCSPMKGHSHVYWYRQLPEEGLKFMVYLQKENIIDESGMPKERFSAEFPKEGPSILRIQQVVRGDSAAYFCASSPPRGEGIGELFFGEGSRLTVL.

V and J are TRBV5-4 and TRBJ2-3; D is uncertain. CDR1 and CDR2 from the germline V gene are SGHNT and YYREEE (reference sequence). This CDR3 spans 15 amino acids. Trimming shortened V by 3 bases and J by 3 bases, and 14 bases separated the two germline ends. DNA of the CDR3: TGTGCCAGCAGCTCCGCGCTCCCTCGGACAGATACGCAGTATTTT. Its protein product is CASSSALPRTDTQYF.

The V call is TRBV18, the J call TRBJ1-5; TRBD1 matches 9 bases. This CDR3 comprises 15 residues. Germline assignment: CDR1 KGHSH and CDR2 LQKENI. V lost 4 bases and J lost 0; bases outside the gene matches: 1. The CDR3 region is CASSRDRASNQPQHF. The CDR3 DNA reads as TGTGCCAGCTCACGGGACAGGGCTAGCAATCAGCCCCAGCATTTT.

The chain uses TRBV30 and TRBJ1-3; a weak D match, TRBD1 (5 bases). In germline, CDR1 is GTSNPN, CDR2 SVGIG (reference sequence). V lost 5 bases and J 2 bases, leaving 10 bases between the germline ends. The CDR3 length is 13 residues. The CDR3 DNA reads TGTGCCTGGCGGACATTTGCTGGAAACACCATATATTTT. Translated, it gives CAWRTFAGNTIYF.

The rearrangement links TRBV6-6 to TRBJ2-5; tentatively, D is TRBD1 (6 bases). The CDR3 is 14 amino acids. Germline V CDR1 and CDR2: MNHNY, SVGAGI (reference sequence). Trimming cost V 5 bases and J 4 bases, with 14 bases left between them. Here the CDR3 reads CASSRDRYRETQYF. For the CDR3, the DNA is TGTGCCAGCAGTAGAGACAGGTATCGAGAGACCCAGTACTTC.

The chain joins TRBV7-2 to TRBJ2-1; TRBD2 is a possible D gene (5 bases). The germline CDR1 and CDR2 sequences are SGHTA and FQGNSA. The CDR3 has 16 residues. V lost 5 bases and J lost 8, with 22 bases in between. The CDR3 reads CASSRFGKGSGYEQFF. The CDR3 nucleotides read TGTGCCAGCAGCCGATTCGGGAAGGGATCTGGGTATGAGCAGTTCTTC. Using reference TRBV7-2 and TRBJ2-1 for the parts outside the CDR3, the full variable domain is GAGVSQSPSNKVTEKGKDVELRCDPISGHTALYWYRQSLGQGLEFLIYFQGNSAPDKSGLPSDRFSAERTGGSVSTLTIQRTQQEDSAVYLCASSRFGKGSGYEQFFGPGTRLTVL.

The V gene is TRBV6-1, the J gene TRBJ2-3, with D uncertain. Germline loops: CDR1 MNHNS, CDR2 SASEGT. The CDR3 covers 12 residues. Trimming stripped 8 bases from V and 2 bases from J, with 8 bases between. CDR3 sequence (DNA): TGTGCCAGCCGACAATACACAGATACGCAGTATTTT. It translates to CASRQYTDTQYF.

As DNA, the CDR3 is TGTGCCACCAGCAGAGGGGGCGGGGCGGCCCGTGACACCGGGGAGCTGTTTTTT. As protein: CATSRGGGAARDTGELFF. This chain uses TRBV15 with TRBJ2-2; possible D gene TRBD2, 6 bases. The CDR3 is 18 amino acids. The V end lost 1 base, the J end lost 3 bases, and 18 bases lay between the germline ends. CDR1 is LNHNV, CDR2 YYDKDF, per germline (reference sequence). Full variable domain (rest looked up from reference TRBV15 and TRBJ2-2): DAMVIQNPRYQVTQFGKPVTLSCSQTLNHNVMYWYQQKSSQAPKLLFHYYDKDFNNEADTPDNFQSRRPNTSFCFLDIRSPGLGDTAMYLCATSRGGGAARDTGELFFGEGSRLTVL.

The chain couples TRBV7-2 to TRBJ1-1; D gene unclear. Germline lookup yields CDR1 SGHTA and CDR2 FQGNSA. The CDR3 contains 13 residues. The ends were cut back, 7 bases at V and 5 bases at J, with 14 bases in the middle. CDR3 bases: TGTGCCAGCATGCCATCTAAGCGGACTGAAGCTTTCTTT. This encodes CASMPSKRTEAFF.

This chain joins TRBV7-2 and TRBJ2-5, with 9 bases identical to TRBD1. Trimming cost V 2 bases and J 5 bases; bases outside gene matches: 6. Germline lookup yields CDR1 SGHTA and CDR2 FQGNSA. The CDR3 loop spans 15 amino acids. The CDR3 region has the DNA TGTGCCAGCAGCTTAATCACAGGGGGCAAGGAGACCCAGTACTTC. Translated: CASSLITGGKETQYF.

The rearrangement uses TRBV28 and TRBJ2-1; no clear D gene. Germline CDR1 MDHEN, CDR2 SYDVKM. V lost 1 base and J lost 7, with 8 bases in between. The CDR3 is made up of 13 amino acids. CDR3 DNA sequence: TGTGCCAGCAGTTTATTGTCCGGGAATGAGCAGTTCTTC. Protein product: CASSLLSGNEQFF.

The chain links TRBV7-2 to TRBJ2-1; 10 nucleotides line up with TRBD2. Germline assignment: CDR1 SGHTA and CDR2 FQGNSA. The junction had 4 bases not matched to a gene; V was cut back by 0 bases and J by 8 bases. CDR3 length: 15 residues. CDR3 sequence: CASSLASGRIDEQFF. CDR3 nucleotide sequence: TGTGCCAGCAGCTTAGCTAGCGGGAGGATCGATGAGCAGTTCTTC.

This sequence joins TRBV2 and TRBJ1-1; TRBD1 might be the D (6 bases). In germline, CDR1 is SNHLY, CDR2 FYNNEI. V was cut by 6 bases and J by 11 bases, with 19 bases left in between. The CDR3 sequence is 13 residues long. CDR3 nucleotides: TGTGCCAGCAGGGAGGACAGACAGACTTTCGCTTTCTTT. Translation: CASREDRQTFAFF.

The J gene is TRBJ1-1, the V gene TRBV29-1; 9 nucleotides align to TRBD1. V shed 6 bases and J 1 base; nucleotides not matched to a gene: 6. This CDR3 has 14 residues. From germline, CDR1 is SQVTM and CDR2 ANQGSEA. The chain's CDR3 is CSVMPGQGNTEAFF. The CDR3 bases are TGCAGCGTCATGCCGGGACAGGGGAACACTGAAGCTTTCTTT. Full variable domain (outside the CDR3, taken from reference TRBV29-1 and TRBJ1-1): SAVISQKPSRDICQRGTSLTIQCQVDSQVTMMFWYRQQPGQSLTLIATANQGSEATYESGFVIDKFPISRPNLTFSTLTVSNMSPEDSSIYLCSVMPGQGNTEAFFGQGTRLTVV.

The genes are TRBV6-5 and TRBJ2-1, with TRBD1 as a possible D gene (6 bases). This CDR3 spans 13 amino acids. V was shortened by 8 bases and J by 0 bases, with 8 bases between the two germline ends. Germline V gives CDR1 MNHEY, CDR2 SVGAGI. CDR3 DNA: TGTGCCAGCCAGGACAGCTCCTACAATGAGCAGTTCTTC. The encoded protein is CASQDSSYNEQFF.